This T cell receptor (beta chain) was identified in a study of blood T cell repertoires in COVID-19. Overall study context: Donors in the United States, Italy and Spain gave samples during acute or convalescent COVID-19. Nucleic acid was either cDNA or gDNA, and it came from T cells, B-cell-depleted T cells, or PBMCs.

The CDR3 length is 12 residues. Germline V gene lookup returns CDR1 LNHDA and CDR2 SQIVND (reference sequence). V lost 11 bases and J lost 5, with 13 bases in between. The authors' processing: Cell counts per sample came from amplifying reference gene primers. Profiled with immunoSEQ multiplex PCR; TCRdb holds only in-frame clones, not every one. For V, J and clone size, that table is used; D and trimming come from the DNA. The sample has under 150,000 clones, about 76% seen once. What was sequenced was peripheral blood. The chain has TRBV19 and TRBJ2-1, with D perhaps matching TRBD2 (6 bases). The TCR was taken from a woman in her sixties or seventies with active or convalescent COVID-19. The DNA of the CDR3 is TGTGCCTCGGGACTTACAAACAATGAGCAGTTCTTC. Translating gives CASGLTNNEQFF.